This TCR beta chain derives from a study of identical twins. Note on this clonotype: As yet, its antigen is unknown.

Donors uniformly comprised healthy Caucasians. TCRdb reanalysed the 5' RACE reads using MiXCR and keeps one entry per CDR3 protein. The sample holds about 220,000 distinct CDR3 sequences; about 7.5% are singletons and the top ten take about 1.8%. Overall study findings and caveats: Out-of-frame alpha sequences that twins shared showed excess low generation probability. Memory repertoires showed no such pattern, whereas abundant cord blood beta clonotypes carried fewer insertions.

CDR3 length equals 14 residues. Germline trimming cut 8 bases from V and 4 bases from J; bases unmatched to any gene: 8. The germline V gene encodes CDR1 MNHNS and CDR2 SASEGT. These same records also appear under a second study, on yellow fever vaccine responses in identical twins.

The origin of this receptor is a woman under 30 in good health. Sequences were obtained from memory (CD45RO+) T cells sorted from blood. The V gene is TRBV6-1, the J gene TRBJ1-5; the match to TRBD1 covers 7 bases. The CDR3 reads CASARQGTNQPQHF. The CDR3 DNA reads TGTGCCAGCGCAAGACAGGGTACGAATCAGCCCCAGCATTTT.